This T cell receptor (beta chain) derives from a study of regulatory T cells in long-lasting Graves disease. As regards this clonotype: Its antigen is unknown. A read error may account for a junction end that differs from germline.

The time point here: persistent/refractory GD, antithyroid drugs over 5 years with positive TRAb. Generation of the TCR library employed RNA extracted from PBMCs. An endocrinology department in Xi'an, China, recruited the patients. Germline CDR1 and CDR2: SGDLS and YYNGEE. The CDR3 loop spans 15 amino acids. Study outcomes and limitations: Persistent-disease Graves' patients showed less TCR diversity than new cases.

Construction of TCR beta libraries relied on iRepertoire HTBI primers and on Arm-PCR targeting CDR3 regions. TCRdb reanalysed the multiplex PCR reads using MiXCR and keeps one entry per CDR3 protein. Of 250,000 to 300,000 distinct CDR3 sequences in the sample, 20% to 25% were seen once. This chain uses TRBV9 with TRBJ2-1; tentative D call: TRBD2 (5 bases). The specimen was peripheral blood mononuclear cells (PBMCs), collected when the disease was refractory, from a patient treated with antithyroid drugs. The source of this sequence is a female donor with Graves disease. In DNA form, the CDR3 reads TGTGCCAGCGGCGTCGGCGGGTATTCCTACAATGAGCAGTTCTTC. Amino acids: CASGVGGYSYNEQFF.